The rows below give T cell receptor beta chains drawn from one sample of a study of cytomegalovirus exposure and HLA in healthy donors. Some clones are missing from TCRdb's copy, which holds only in-frame ones; the method was immunoSEQ multiplex PCR. The table has approximately 160,000 clones, 70% to 85% seen once. The sample consisted of PBMCs. These receptors were obtained from a woman younger than 45 in good health and CMV-seropositive. Both conserved end residues are part of each CDR3.

V gene: TRBV10-3
CDR3 length: 12
J gene: TRBJ1-1
CDR3 protein: CAISGGGGVTFF

V gene: TRBV5-6
CDR3 length: 15
J gene: TRBJ2-1
CDR3 protein: CASSTGGSSYNEQFF

V gene: TRBV19
CDR3 length: 12
J gene: TRBJ1-1
CDR3 protein: CAARRGFAEAFF

V gene: TRBV11-3
CDR3 length: 15
J gene: TRBJ2-3
CDR3 protein: CASSLTGGSTDTQYF

V gene: TRBV11-2
CDR3 length: 13
J gene: TRBJ2-7
CDR3 protein: CASSVLQGYEQYF

V gene: TRBV7-2
CDR3 length: 13
J gene: TRBJ1-5
CDR3 protein: CASSPTTYQPQHF

V gene: TRBV27
CDR3 length: 12
J gene: TRBJ1-1
CDR3 protein: CASSPGQYEAFF

V gene: TRBV27
CDR3 length: 15
J gene: TRBJ2-3
CDR3 protein: CASSLGGGGFGTQYF

V gene: TRBV20-1
CDR3 length: 11
J gene: TRBJ2-1
CDR3 protein: CSAPRNNEQFF

V gene: TRBV11-2
CDR3 length: 16
J gene: TRBJ2-7
CDR3 protein: CASSSTTGLAGYEQYF

V gene: TRBV11-1
CDR3 length: 16
J gene: TRBJ2-7
CDR3 protein: CASSSPGTSGIYEQYF

V gene: TRBV10-3
CDR3 length: 13
J gene: TRBJ2-5
CDR3 protein: CAISYRDGETQYF

V gene: TRBV9
CDR3 length: 14
J gene: TRBJ2-5
CDR3 protein: CASSRQADQETQYF

V gene: TRBV9
CDR3 length: 13
J gene: TRBJ1-4
CDR3 protein: CASSGTGGEKLFF